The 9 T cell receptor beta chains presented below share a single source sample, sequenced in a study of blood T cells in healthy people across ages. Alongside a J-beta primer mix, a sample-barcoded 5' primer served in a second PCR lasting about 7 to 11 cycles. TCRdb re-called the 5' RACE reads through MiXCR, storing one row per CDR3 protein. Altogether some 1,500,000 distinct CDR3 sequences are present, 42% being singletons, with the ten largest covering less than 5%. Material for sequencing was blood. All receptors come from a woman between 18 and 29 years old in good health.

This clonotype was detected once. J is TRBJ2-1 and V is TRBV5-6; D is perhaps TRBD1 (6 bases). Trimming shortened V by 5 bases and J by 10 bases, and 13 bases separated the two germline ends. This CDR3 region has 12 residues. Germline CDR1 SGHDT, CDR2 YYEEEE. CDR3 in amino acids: CASSRTASEQFF. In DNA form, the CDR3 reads TGTGCCAGCAGTCGGACAGCTTCAGAGCAGTTCTTC.

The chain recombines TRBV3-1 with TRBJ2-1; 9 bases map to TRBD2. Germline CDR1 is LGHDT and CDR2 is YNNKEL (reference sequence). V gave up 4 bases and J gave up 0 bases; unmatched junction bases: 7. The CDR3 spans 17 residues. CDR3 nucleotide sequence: TGTGCCAGCAGCCTTCCTAGCGGGAACTCCTCCTACAATGAGCAGTTCTTC. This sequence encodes CASSLPSGNSSYNEQFF.

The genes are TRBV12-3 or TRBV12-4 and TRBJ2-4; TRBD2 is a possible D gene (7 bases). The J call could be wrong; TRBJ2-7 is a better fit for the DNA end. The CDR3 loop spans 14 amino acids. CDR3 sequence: CASSHGGATYEQYF. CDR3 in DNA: TGTGCCAGCAGCCATGGGGGGGCGACCTACGAGCAGTACTTC.

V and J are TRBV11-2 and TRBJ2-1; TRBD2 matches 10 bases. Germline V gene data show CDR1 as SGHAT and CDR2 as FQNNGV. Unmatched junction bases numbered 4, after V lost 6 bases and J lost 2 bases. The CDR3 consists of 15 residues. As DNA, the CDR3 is TGTGCCAGCAGGAGAGCGGGAGGGCCCTACAATGAGCAGTTCTTC. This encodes CASRRAGGPYNEQFF.

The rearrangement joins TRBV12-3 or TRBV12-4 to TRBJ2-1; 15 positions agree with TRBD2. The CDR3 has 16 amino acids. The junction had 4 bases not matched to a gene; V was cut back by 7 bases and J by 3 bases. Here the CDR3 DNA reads TGTGCCAGCATTGGGACTAGCGGGGGGCGCTACAATGAGCAGTTCTTC. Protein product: CASIGTSGGRYNEQFF.

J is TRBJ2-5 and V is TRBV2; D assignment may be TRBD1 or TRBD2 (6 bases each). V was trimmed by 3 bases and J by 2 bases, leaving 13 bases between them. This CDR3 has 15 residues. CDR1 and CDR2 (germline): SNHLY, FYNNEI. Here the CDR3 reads CASSDRGLPQETQYF. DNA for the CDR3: TGTGCCAGCAGTGATCGGGGGCTCCCTCAAGAGACCCAGTACTTC. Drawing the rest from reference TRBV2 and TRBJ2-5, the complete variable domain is EPEVTQTPSHQVTQMGQEVILRCVPISNHLYFYWYRQILGQKVEFLVSFYNNEISEKSEIFDDQFSVERPDGSNFTLKIRSTKLEDSAMYFCASSDRGLPQETQYFGPGTRLLVL.

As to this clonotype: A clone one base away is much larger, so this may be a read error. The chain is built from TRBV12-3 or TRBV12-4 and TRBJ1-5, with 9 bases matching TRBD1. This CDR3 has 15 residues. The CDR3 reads CAGRSGQGPNQPQHF. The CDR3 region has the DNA TGTGCCGGCAGATCGGGACAGGGTCCGAATCAGCCCCAGCATTTT.

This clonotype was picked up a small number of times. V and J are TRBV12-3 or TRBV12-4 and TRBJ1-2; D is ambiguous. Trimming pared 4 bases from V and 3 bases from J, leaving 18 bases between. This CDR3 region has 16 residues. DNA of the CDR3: TGTGCCAGCAGTTCTTCCCTTCTGGGTATGGACTATGGCTACACCTTC. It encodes CASSSSLLGMDYGYTF.

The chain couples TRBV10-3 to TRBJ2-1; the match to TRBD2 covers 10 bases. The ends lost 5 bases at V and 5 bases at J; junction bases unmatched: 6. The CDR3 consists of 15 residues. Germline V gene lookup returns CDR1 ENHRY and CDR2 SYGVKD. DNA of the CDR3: TGTGCCATCAGTACCGGGACTAGCGACCACAATGAGCAGTTCTTC. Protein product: CAISTGTSDHNEQFF.